The 2 T cell receptor delta chains below all came from one sample that was sequenced in a study of gamma-delta T cells after stem cell transplantation. TCRdb re-called the RT-PCR reads with CATT. The sample yields over 9,000 delta-chain clones, roughly 1.3% seen once. Sequencing was performed on gamma-delta T cells. Receptors were obtained from a human donor. It is not recorded whose cells these are; they may come from a transplant donor.

Worth noting for this clone: This sample includes further DNA sequences coding for the same CDR3. The genes are TRDV2 and TRDJ1, with 11 bases that match TRDD3. The CDR3 consists of 15 residues. The germline V gene encodes CDR1 GEAIGNYY and CDR2 EKD. V gave up 3 bases and J gave up 5 bases; unmatched junction bases: 7. CDR3 loop: CACDVLGDKKDKLIF. CDR3 DNA sequence: TGTGCCTGTGACGTACTGGGGGATAAGAAAGATAAACTCATCTTT.

This clone was found a few times. Mismatch with germline at one junction end may stem from a read error. CDR3 sequence reads: CACNTVVGKYTDKLIF. The CDR3 DNA reads as TGTGCCTGTAACACCGTGGTGGGGAAGTACACCGACAAACTCATCTTT. This chain joins TRDV2 and TRDJ1; the D gene is possibly TRDD3 (5 bases). The CDR3 has 16 residues. Per the germline V gene, CDR1 is GEAIGNYY and CDR2 is EKD.